A selection of T cell receptor beta chains follows, all from one sample in a study of cytomegalovirus exposure and HLA in healthy donors. Clones were sequenced by immunoSEQ multiplex PCR, and TCRdb holds only the in-frame ones, with some missing. The sample lists some 56,000 clones, more than 90% seen once, with more than 0.95% in the top ten. The sample was PBMCs. The receptors derive from a man aged 18 to 35 in good health and CMV-seronegative. Both conserved end residues are part of each CDR3. Each record gives: V gene, J gene, clone size, CDR3 length, D gene, CDR3 DNA, CDR3 protein. D genes are given only for firm matches. Not every row has a clone size; where given, it reads once, few, many or a size class.

TRBV11-2,TRBJ2-7,.,13,TRBD2,TGTGCCAGCAGCGCGGGAGAAGGCTACGAGCAGTACTTC,CASSAGEGYEQYF
TRBV5-6,TRBJ2-3,.,13,.,TGTGCCAGCAGCTTTTCCGAGCGGAATACGCAGTATTTT,CASSFSERNTQYF
TRBV27,TRBJ2-3,.,18,TRBD1,TGTGCCAGCAGTTTATCGAGGGGGCCGGCATCGAGCACAGATACGCAGTATTTT,CASSLSRGPASSTDTQYF
TRBV5-1,TRBJ1-4,.,15,TRBD1,TGCGCCAGCAGACCCCAGGGACAGTCTAATGAAAAACTGTTTTTT,CASRPQGQSNEKLFF
TRBV28,TRBJ1-1,.,18,TRBD1,TGTGCCAGCAGTTTAGCGAGACAGGGGGCCGCCCGCCGGACTGAAGCTTTCTTT,CASSLARQGAARRTEAFF
TRBV9,TRBJ2-2,.,14,.,TGTGCCAGCAGCGTAGGAGGGGGCACCGGGGAGCTGTTTTTT,CASSVGGGTGELFF
TRBV9,TRBJ2-1,.,15,TRBD2,TGTGCCAGCAGCGTAATAGCGGGGGGGAGGGATGAGCAGTTCTTC,CASSVIAGGRDEQFF
TRBV27,TRBJ2-1,once,16,TRBD2,TGTGCCAGCAGTGGTGGGACTAGCGGAATATACAATGAGCAGTTCTTC,CASSGGTSGIYNEQFF
TRBV29-1,TRBJ2-3,.,12,.,TGCAGCGTGGGGGGACTTCTCGATACGCAGTATTTT,CSVGGLLDTQYF
TRBV7-9,TRBJ2-7,.,13,.,TGTGCCAGCAGAACGGAGAGCTCCTACGAGCAGTACTTC,CASRTESSYEQYF
TRBV7-9,TRBJ2-7,.,13,TRBD1,TGTGCCAGTACCCGGACAGGGCACGACGAGCAGTACTTC,CASTRTGHDEQYF
TRBV4-2,TRBJ2-7,many,16,TRBD2,TGTGCCAGCAGCCAAGAGGGGGGGACTCCCGCCCACGAGCAGTACTTC,CASSQEGGTPAHEQYF
TRBV18,TRBJ2-7,.,17,TRBD1,TGTGCCAGCTCACCAGTGCCGGCCGGACAGGGGATCTACGAGCAGTACTTC,CASSPVPAGQGIYEQYF
TRBV14,TRBJ2-3,.,13,.,TGTGCCAGCAGCCGTGGGAGTGGGTATACGCAGTATTTT,CASSRGSGYTQYF
TRBV5-4,TRBJ2-1,.,18,.,TGTGCCAGCAGCTGGGGACTGTCCCTCCCCGGCTCCTACAATGAGCAGTTCTTC,CASSWGLSLPGSYNEQFF
TRBV19,TRBJ1-1,few,13,.,TGTGCCAGTAGTATAGTGGCCGGGGTGGAAGCTTTCTTT,CASSIVAGVEAFF
TRBV18,TRBJ2-7,.,15,.,TGTGCCAGCTCACCACCACAGGGCCTCTCCTACGAGCAGTACTTC,CASSPPQGLSYEQYF
TRBV5-4,TRBJ2-2,.,14,.,TGTGCCACATCAGGGTCGGCTAACACCGGGGAGCTGTTTTTT,CATSGSANTGELFF
TRBV7-9,TRBJ1-3,.,16,.,TGTGCCAGCAGCTCCATTCACGGGGAAACTGGAAACACCATATATTTT,CASSSIHGETGNTIYF
TRBV11-2,TRBJ2-7,.,18,TRBD2,TGTGCCAGCAGCCCGCGTTGGGCTAGCGGGAGATATTGGGACGAGCAGTACTTC,CASSPRWASGRYWDEQYF
TRBV9,TRBJ2-3,.,16,.,TGTGCCAGCAGCCCCAGGGGTAGCGGGAGCACAGATACGCAGTATTTT,CASSPRGSGSTDTQYF
TRBV7-9,TRBJ2-5,.,15,TRBD2,TGTGCCAGCAGGGCAAGGACTAGCGGGGAAGAGACCCAGTACTTC,CASRARTSGEETQYF
TRBV28,TRBJ1-4,.,15,.,TGTGCCAGCATGGAGGACAGAACAACTAATGAAAAACTGTTTTTT,CASMEDRTTNEKLFF
TRBV19,TRBJ1-1,once,11,.,TGTGCCAGTAGTACGGGTCCTGAAGCTTTCTTT,CASSTGPEAFF
TRBV19,TRBJ2-1,once,17,TRBD2,TGTGCCAGTAGTATAGATCCCGCTAGCGGAGCCTACAATGAGCAGTTCTTC,CASSIDPASGAYNEQFF
TRBV7-2,TRBJ2-7,.,16,.,TGTGCCAGCAGCTTAGGGACTCCAAGGAGCTCCTACGAGCAGTACTTC,CASSLGTPRSSYEQYF
TRBV19,TRBJ1-4,.,17,.,TGTGCCAGTAGTATAGAGAGCAGGGCGGCAACTAATGAAAAACTGTTTTTT,CASSIESRAATNEKLFF
TRBV28,TRBJ2-7,once,13,TRBD1,TGTGCCAGCAGTTTTACAGGGGGGTACGAGCAGTACTTC,CASSFTGGYEQYF
TRBV7-8,TRBJ2-7,.,12,.,TGTGCCAGCAGCTACCCCAAGCTTGAGCAGTACTTC,CASSYPKLEQYF
TRBV27,TRBJ2-1,.,15,.,TGTGCCAGCAGACCTATAGGGGACTTCTACAATGAGCAGTTCTTC,CASRPIGDFYNEQFF